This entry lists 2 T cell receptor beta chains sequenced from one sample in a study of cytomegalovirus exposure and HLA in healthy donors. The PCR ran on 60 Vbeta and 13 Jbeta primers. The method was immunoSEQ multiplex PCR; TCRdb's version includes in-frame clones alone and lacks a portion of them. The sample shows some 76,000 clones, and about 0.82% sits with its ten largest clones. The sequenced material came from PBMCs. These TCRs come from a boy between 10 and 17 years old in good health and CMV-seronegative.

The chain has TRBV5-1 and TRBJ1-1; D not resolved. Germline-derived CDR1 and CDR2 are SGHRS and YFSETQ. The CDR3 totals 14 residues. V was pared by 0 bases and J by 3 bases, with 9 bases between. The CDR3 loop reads CASSLGGDYTEAFF. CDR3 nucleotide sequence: TGCGCCAGCAGCTTGGGAGGAGATTACACTGAAGCTTTCTTT.

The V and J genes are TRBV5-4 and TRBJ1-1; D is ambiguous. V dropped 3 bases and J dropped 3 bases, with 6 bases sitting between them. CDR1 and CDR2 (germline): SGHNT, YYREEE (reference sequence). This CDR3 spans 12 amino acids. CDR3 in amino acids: CASSSLDTEAFF. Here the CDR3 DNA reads TGTGCCAGCAGCTCGTTAGACACTGAAGCTTTCTTT.